The 18 T cell receptor beta chains reported below all come from one sample, sequenced in a study of cytomegalovirus exposure and HLA in healthy donors. The protocol was immunoSEQ multiplex PCR, while the TCRdb copy is restricted to in-frame clones and leaves out a portion. The sample gives 250,000 to 300,000 clones, 90% of which show up once; about 0.36% is in the top ten. Sequencing input: PBMCs. Receptor source: a woman younger than 35 in good health and CMV-seronegative.

The rearrangement links TRBV5-1 to TRBJ2-2; 7 bases line up with TRBD2. CDR3 size: 17 residues. J lost 5 bases, V lost 6 bases, and 16 bases had no gene match. Germline V lookup: CDR1 SGHRS, CDR2 YFSETQ. CDR3 nucleotide sequence: TGCGCCAGCACCCTGGGGCCTCGGGAGGCGGCAACCGGGGAGCTGTTTTTT. Translation gives CASTLGPREAATGELFF.

V and J are TRBV5-1 and TRBJ1-1; unclear D gene. This CDR3 spans 13 amino acids. V lost 1 base and J lost 4, with 8 bases in between. Per germline, CDR1 SGHRS and CDR2 YFSETQ. The CDR3 DNA reads TGCGCCAGCAGCTTGCCCGCGAGCACTGAAGCTTTCTTT. It encodes CASSLPASTEAFF. Looking up the rest from reference TRBV5-1 and TRBJ1-1 gives the full variable domain: KAGVTQTPRYLIKTRGQQVTLSCSPISGHRSVSWYQQTPGQGLQFLFEYFSETQRNKGNFPGRFSGRQFSNSRSEMNVSTLELGDSALYLCASSLPASTEAFFGQGTRLTVV.

This chain joins TRBV9 and TRBJ1-2, with D perhaps matching TRBD1 (6 bases). This CDR3 contains 15 residues. Germline V gives CDR1 SGDLS, CDR2 YYNGEE. Trimming removed 0 bases at V and 8 bases at J, with 17 bases between. The CDR3 loop reads CASSVDRDNSGGYTF. As DNA, the CDR3 is TGTGCCAGCAGCGTAGACAGGGACAACTCGGGGGGCTACACCTTC. The full variable domain, its missing parts supplied by reference TRBV9 and TRBJ1-2, is DSGVTQTPKHLITATGQRVTLRCSPRSGDLSVYWYQQSLDQGLQFLIQYYNGEERAKGNILERFSAQQFPDLHSELNLSSLELGDSALYFCASSVDRDNSGGYTFGSGTRLTVV.

V and J are TRBV7-2 and TRBJ1-6; D may be TRBD1 (5 bases). In germline, CDR1 is SGHTA, CDR2 FQGNSA. The CDR3 totals 13 residues. V gave up 7 bases and J gave up 6 bases, with 10 bases separating them. CDR3 sequence: CASNGHLNSPLHF. In DNA, the CDR3 is TGTGCCAGCAACGGACACCTTAATTCACCCCTCCACTTT.

V is TRBV5-4 and J is TRBJ1-2; 7 bases agree with TRBD1. After removal of 0 bases from V and 0 bases from J, the junction contained 5 bases not matched to a gene. CDR3 length equals 16 residues. Germline V CDR1 and CDR2: SGHNT, YYREEE (reference sequence). CDR3 region: CASSLVKGASNYGYTF. The CDR3 region has the DNA TGTGCCAGCAGCTTGGTCAAGGGGGCGTCTAACTATGGCTACACCTTC.

This clone appeared a few times. The chain employs TRBV4-1 and TRBJ1-5; 7 bases fit TRBD1. The trim removed 5 bases at V and 3 bases at J, leaving 7 bases unmatched. Germline CDR1 is MGHRA and CDR2 is YSYEKL. CDR3 length: 15 residues. This chain's CDR3 is CASSTNRGPNQPQHF. The CDR3 DNA sequence: TGCGCCAGCAGCACAAACAGGGGCCCCAATCAGCCCCAGCATTTT.

This chain uses TRBV18 with TRBJ1-1; TRBD1 matches 8 bases. The germline V gene encodes CDR1 KGHSH and CDR2 LQKENI. The CDR3 is 15 residues long. Unmatched junction bases numbered 7, after V lost 3 bases and J lost 4 bases. CDR3 in DNA: TGTGCCAGCTCACCCGCCAGGGGGCGAAGCACTGAAGCTTTCTTT. This gives the protein CASSPARGRSTEAFF.

This chain connects TRBV19 to TRBJ1-2; D gene uncertain. The V and J ends lost 3 bases and 2 bases respectively, with 10 bases between them. The CDR3 is 14 amino acids. The germline V gene encodes CDR1 LNHDA and CDR2 SQIVND (reference sequence). In nucleotides, the CDR3 is TGTGCCAGTAGTATCTCCTTTGTGAACTATGGCTACACCTTC. Its protein product is CASSISFVNYGYTF.

The V call is TRBV28, the J call TRBJ2-7, with TRBD2 matching 7 bases. The length of the CDR3 is 16 residues. From germline, CDR1 is MDHEN and CDR2 SYDVKM. With V trimmed by 6 bases and J by 0 bases, 11 bases remained unmatched. The CDR3 coding sequence is TGTGCCAGCAGCTGGGCCTCAAGCGGGGCCTCCTACGAGCAGTACGTC. It yields the protein CASSWASSGASYEQYV.

J is TRBJ2-7 and V is TRBV28, with TRBD1 as a possible D gene (6 bases). Trimming pared 3 bases from V and 6 bases from J, leaving 12 bases between. The germline V gene encodes CDR1 MDHEN and CDR2 SYDVKM. This CDR3 contains 13 residues. CDR3: CASSFSGAIEQYV. The CDR3 DNA reads TGTGCCAGCAGTTTTTCAGGGGCTATCGAGCAGTACGTC.

CDR3 sequence reads: CASRSGRGEQYF. The CDR3 DNA reads as TGTGCCAGCAGATCAGGCAGGGGCGAGCAGTACTTC. This chain links TRBV7-8 with TRBJ2-7; possibly TRBD1 for D (6 bases). V was cut by 6 bases and J by 6 bases, with 12 bases left in between. CDR3 length: 12 amino acids. Germline V gives CDR1 SGHVS, CDR2 FQNEAQ. Drawing the rest from reference TRBV7-8 and TRBJ2-7, the complete variable domain is GAGVSQSPRYKVAKRGQDVALRCDPISGHVSLFWYQQALGQGPEFLTYFQNEAQLDKSGLPSDRFFAERPEGSVSTLKIQRTQQEDSAVYLCASRSGRGEQYFGPGTRLTVT.

This clone was seen a single time. The chain joins TRBV25-1 to TRBJ2-1; D may be TRBD2 (5 bases). From germline, CDR1 is MGHDK and CDR2 SYGVNS. V was clipped by 4 bases and J by 7 bases, with 20 bases between them. The CDR3 runs 16 residues. The CDR3 is CASSGPQVGVGNEQFF. The CDR3 nucleotides are TGTGCCAGCAGTGGTCCTCAGGTCGGGGTTGGAAATGAGCAGTTCTTC.

This rearrangement joins TRBV4-3 to TRBJ1-5; D perhaps matches TRBD1 (6 bases). The CDR3 consists of 16 residues. Germline V lookup: CDR1 LGHNA, CDR2 YSLEER. V lost 0 bases and J lost 5, with 14 bases in between. The DNA for the CDR3 is TGCGCCAGCAGCCAAGATTTAGGGGGAATGCATCAGCCCCAGCATTTT. Residues: CASSQDLGGMHQPQHF.

The rearrangement joins TRBV5-1 to TRBJ2-5, with D possibly TRBD2 on 7 matching bases. Per the germline V gene, CDR1 is SGHRS and CDR2 is YFSETQ. V lost 5 bases, J lost 5 bases, and 13 bases lay in between. The CDR3 extends over 13 amino acids. The CDR3 DNA reads as TGCGCCAGCAGTCGGGGGGCAGAGGAGACCCAGTACTTC. It encodes CASSRGAEETQYF.

V and J are TRBV9 and TRBJ1-3, with TRBD1 matching 7 bases. J lost 4 bases, V lost 4 bases, and 5 bases had no gene match. From germline, CDR1 is SGDLS and CDR2 YYNGEE. The CDR3 extends over 14 amino acids. CDR3 nucleotides: TGTGCCAGCAGCAGTGGGACAGTCGGAAACACCATATATTTT. Translating gives CASSSGTVGNTIYF.

Concerning this clone: The sample carries other DNA sequences with the same CDR3. This chain uses TRBV5-1 with TRBJ1-1, with D possibly being TRBD1 (5 bases). V was pared by 0 bases and J by 1 base, with 7 bases between. This CDR3 is 14 amino acids long. The germline V gene encodes CDR1 SGHRS and CDR2 YFSETQ. CDR3 nucleotide sequence: TGCGCCAGCAGCTTGGATAGGGGGAACACTGAAGCTTTCTTT. Protein product: CASSLDRGNTEAFF.

The V call is TRBV5-1, the J call TRBJ2-3; the match to TRBD1 covers 8 bases. Losses at the gene ends were 0 bases for V and 4 bases for J; bases not matched to a gene: 7. Germline V gene sequence: CDR1 SGHRS, CDR2 YFSETQ. This CDR3 is built from 16 residues. CDR3: CASSLGLQGASDTQYF. CDR3 in DNA: TGCGCCAGCAGCTTGGGGTTGCAGGGGGCTTCAGATACGCAGTATTTT.

This clone showed up just a few times. The V and J genes are TRBV7-9 and TRBJ2-7; D remains unclear. V was cut by 3 bases and J by 3 bases, with 9 bases left in between. In germline, CDR1 is SEHNR, CDR2 FQNEAQ (reference sequence). The CDR3 contains 13 residues. The CDR3 reads CASSLNPVYEQYF. In nucleotides, the CDR3 is TGTGCCAGCAGCTTGAACCCGGTCTACGAGCAGTACTTC.